Listed below are T cell receptor beta chains from one sample, sequenced in a study of blood T cell repertoires in COVID-19. Profiling relied on immunoSEQ multiplex PCR, and the TCRdb table lists in-frame clones only, not all of them. This sample has about 220,000 clones; roughly 85% occur once, and the top ten carry less than 4.5%. Material for sequencing was PBMCs or T cells enriched from blood (not recorded which). The source is a woman between 40 and 50 years old with acute COVID-19. CDR3s include the opening cysteine and the closing phenylalanine or tryptophan. A D gene is named only where the DNA matches it firmly. Only part of the rows carry a size: once, few, many, or a class if the clone is expanded.

-,TRBV30,TRBJ1-2,few,TGTGCCTGGAGCGAAGACCTGTGGGCCTATGGCTACACCTTC,CAWSEDLWAYGYTF
TRBD1,TRBV28,TRBJ1-6,-,TGTGCCAGCAGTTTTGACAGGGGCTCCTATAATTCACCCCTCCACTTT,CASSFDRGSYNSPLHF
-,TRBV6-4,TRBJ1-6,many,TGTGCCAGCAGTGGGGGGGATAATTCACCCCTCCACTTT,CASSGGDNSPLHF
TRBD1,TRBV3-1/TRBV3-2,TRBJ2-1,-,TGTGCCAGCAGCCAAGAGGGGACAGGGGGCTGGAATGAGCAGTTCTTC,CASSQEGTGGWNEQFF
TRBD1,TRBV5-1,TRBJ1-1,-,TGCGCCAGCAGAGGGGGCAGTGGCGACACTGAAGCTTTCTTT,CASRGGSGDTEAFF
-,TRBV6-5,TRBJ1-5,-,TGTGCCAGCAGTCTCGGGCCCAGCGGTCAGCCCCAGCATTTT,CASSLGPSGQPQHF
-,TRBV5-1,TRBJ1-1,-,TGCGCCAGCAGCTTGGCCCAGGACATAAGGACTGAAGCTTTCTTT,CASSLAQDIRTEAFF
-,TRBV19,TRBJ1-4,-,TGTGCCAGTAGTATAGCGGAGGAACTGTTTTTT,CASSIAEELFF
TRBD1,TRBV18,TRBJ2-2,-,TGTGCCAGCTCACCAGGGACAGGGAAAGCCGGGGAGCTGTTTTTT,CASSPGTGKAGELFF
TRBD1,TRBV4-3,TRBJ1-5,-,TGCGCCAGCAGCCCCCGCACCTACAGGGGAGGCTATAGCAATCAGCCCCAGCATTTT,CASSPRTYRGGYSNQPQHF
TRBD1,TRBV2,TRBJ1-2,few,TGTGCCAGCAGTGAGACAGGGAAGGGCTATGGCTACACCTTC,CASSETGKGYGYTF
-,TRBV29-1,TRBJ1-2,-,TGCAGCGTTGAAGGGTCCGGGGGTGGCTACACCTTC,CSVEGSGGGYTF
TRBD1,TRBV30,TRBJ1-1,-,TGTGCCTGGACAGGACAGGGGGCGACTGAAGCTTTCTTT,CAWTGQGATEAFF